This paragraph reports one TCR beta chain. The data stem from a study of blood T cell repertoires in COVID-19. Germline-derived CDR1 and CDR2 are SGHDN and FVKESK. Between the trimmed V and J ends, which lost 4 bases and 0 bases, there was a span of 12 bases. The CDR3 has 16 amino acids. Generated by immunoSEQ multiplex PCR, the TCRdb table keeps only in-frame clones and is missing some. The profile shows about 150,000 clones, 84% of them singletons. Living in under 30 US areas, the participants were between 18 and 89 years of age. The receptor comes from a man aged 45 to 65 who had recovered from COVID-19. The specimen sequenced was PBMCs or T cells enriched from blood (not recorded which). The rearrangement links TRBV14 to TRBJ2-2; D unresolved. CDR3 protein: CASSPLDAANTGELFF. CDR3 nucleotides: TGTGCCAGCAGCCCGCTGGATGCGGCGAACACCGGGGAGCTGTTTTTT. The variable domain in full, completed from reference TRBV14 and TRBJ2-2, reads EAGVTQFPSHSVIEKGQTVTLRCDPISGHDNLYWYRRVMGKEIKFLLHFVKESKQDESGMPNNRFLAERTGGTYSTLKVQPAELEDSGVYFCASSPLDAANTGELFFGEGSRLTVL.